This T cell receptor beta chain was observed in a study of cytomegalovirus exposure and HLA in healthy donors. At the level of the study: Around 79 million unique TCRs, all from HLA-typed donors, were included in an early release of the data. Of the donors genotyped, 398 in all, 75% to 90% fell in the Caucasian-associated ancestry cluster.

The CDR3 runs 16 residues. Germline values: CDR1 SGHVS, CDR2 FQNEAQ. The V gene end was trimmed by 5 bases and the J gene end by 5 bases; junction bases not matched to a gene: 12. Overall study findings and caveats: Later on, analysis showed that most CMV-associated TCR beta chains appeared to be HLA-restricted.

Remarks on this clone: What it binds is not known.

Participants comprised healthy donors of bone marrow. Amplification used 60 Vbeta primers and 13 Jbeta primers. Method: immunoSEQ multiplex PCR; TCRdb's copy keeps in-frame clones and lacks some. Recorded for this sample: about 190,000 clones. The clonotype originates from a woman in her 30s in good health and CMV-seropositive. The sample comprised PBMCs. The V gene is TRBV7-8, the J gene TRBJ2-5; 9 bases are a match to TRBD1. The CDR3 spells CASSPGADRGRETQYF. CDR3 sequence (DNA): TGTGCCAGCAGCCCCGGAGCGGACAGGGGCAGGGAGACCCAGTACTTC.